These 19 T cell receptor beta chains came from one sample sequenced in a study of OX40 agonist ivuxolimab in advanced cancers. Produced via immunoSEQ multiplex PCR; TCRdb's table is partial and in-frame only. This table holds around 65,000 clones, less than 95% found once. The input for sequencing was CD4+ or CD8+ T cells sorted from blood, taken in a trial of the OX40 agonist ivuxolimab. These receptors were collected from an adult with an advanced solid tumor such as melanoma, head and neck, liver or kidney cancer.

The rearrangement joins TRBV6-5 to TRBJ2-7; D is ambiguous. Trimming left V 4 bases short and J 4 bases short, with 5 bases between. This CDR3 has 11 amino acids. Germline V lookup: CDR1 MNHEY, CDR2 SVGAGI. This CDR3 is CASSSTYEQYF. CDR3 in DNA: TGTGCCAGCAGTTCCACATACGAGCAGTACTTC.

J is TRBJ1-2 and V is TRBV5-1; no firm D call. Trimming took off 0 bases at V and 6 bases at J, with 18 bases between the two ends. The CDR3 consists of 16 residues. The germline V gene has CDR1 SGHRS and CDR2 YFSETQ. The CDR3 DNA follows: TGCGCCAGCAGCTTGGCCCTTCGACGGGCAAGGGATGGCTACACCTTC. It encodes CASSLALRRARDGYTF.

The chain joins TRBV27 to TRBJ2-7, with TRBD2 matching 7 bases. With 3 bases clipped from V and 4 bases from J, the junction kept 3 bases outside the gene matches. CDR1 and CDR2 (germline): MNHEY, SMNVEV (reference sequence). The CDR3 spans 13 residues. The CDR3 sequence: CASSLGGGYEQYF. The CDR3 DNA sequence: TGTGCCAGCAGTTTGGGGGGGGGATACGAGCAGTACTTC.

The CDR3 is CASSERGPLYYGYTF. CDR3 DNA: TGTGCCAGCAGTGAGAGGGGGCCTCTTTACTATGGCTACACCTTC. The rearrangement joins TRBV27 to TRBJ1-2, with 7 bases fitting TRBD1. Germline CDR1 reads MNHEY; CDR2 reads SMNVEV (reference sequence). This CDR3 spans 15 amino acids. V was pared by 5 bases and J by 3 bases, with 9 bases of the junction left unmatched.

The J gene is TRBJ2-7, the V gene TRBV28; 7 bases are a match to TRBD2. Germline CDR1 is MDHEN and CDR2 is SYDVKM. CDR3 length: 20 residues. V shed 3 bases, J shed 3 bases, and the junction held 23 bases outside the gene matches. Written as DNA, the CDR3 is TGTGCCAGCAGTTTGCCCCCCCAGCGGGATTTGGTTTATGTCTTCTACGAGCAGTACTTC. This sequence encodes CASSLPPQRDLVYVFYEQYF. Based on the CDR3 plus reference TRBV28 and TRBJ2-7, the full variable domain is DVKVTQSSRYLVKRTGEKVFLECVQDMDHENMFWYRQDPGLGLRLIYFSYDVKMKEKGDIPEGYSVSREKKERFSLILESASTNQTSMYLCASSLPPQRDLVYVFYEQYFGPGTRLTVT.

This chain links TRBV19 with TRBJ2-7; D is unclear. CDR3 length: 12 amino acids. Deletions cut 4 bases from V and 4 bases from J, with 8 bases between. The germline V gene encodes CDR1 LNHDA and CDR2 SQIVND (reference sequence). CDR3 loop: CASSTAQYEQYF. The CDR3 nucleotides read TGTGCCAGTAGTACCGCCCAGTACGAGCAGTACTTC.

This chain uses TRBV19 with TRBJ2-7, with 7 bases fitting TRBD2. The length of the CDR3 is 14 residues. CDR1 is LNHDA and CDR2 is SQIVND in the germline V gene (reference sequence). V dropped 3 bases and J dropped 4; count of bases not matched to a gene: 6. CDR3 sequence (DNA): TGTGCCAGTAGTATGGGCGGGAGTTTTTACGAGCAGTACTTC. Its translation: CASSMGGSFYEQYF.

V gene TRBV6-5 combines with J gene TRBJ1-2; D is perhaps TRBD1 (6 bases). Germline CDR1 is MNHEY and CDR2 is SVGAGI. The CDR3 totals 14 residues. V was trimmed by 6 bases and J by 2 bases, leaving 13 bases between them. CDR3 sequence reads: CASRRGVKNYGYTF. CDR3 DNA sequence: TGTGCCAGCAGGAGGGGGGTCAAGAACTATGGCTACACCTTC.

The gene calls are TRBV14 and TRBJ2-7; 7 positions match TRBD2. The CDR3 consists of 15 residues. Germline V gene data show CDR1 as SGHDN and CDR2 as FVKESK. V shed 0 bases, J shed 0 bases, and the junction held 2 bases outside the gene matches. CDR3 nucleotide sequence: TGTGCCAGCAGCCAAGAGCGGGGGTCCTCCTACGAGCAGTACTTC. It translates to CASSQERGSSYEQYF. The variable domain in full, completed from reference TRBV14 and TRBJ2-7, reads EAGVTQFPSHSVIEKGQTVTLRCDPISGHDNLYWYRRVMGKEIKFLLHFVKESKQDESGMPNNRFLAERTGGTYSTLKVQPAELEDSGVYFCASSQERGSSYEQYFGPGTRLTVT.

The CDR3 here is CAIQGENRNIQYF. The DNA for the CDR3 is TGTGCCATCCAGGGGGAGAATAGAAACATTCAGTACTTC. V usage is TRBV7-9 and J usage is TRBJ2-4; 7 bases line up with TRBD1. V shed 10 bases and J 6 bases; nucleotides not matched to a gene: 9. From germline, CDR1 is SEHNR and CDR2 FQNEAQ (reference sequence). The CDR3 sequence is 13 residues long.

The chain combines TRBV4-1 with TRBJ2-1; a possible D gene is TRBD2 (6 bases). CDR1 is MGHRA, CDR2 YSYEKL, per germline. The ends were cut back, 0 bases at V and 3 bases at J, with 12 bases in the middle. This CDR3 has 16 amino acids. The CDR3 DNA reads TGCGCCAGCAGCCAAGATCCGGGAGAGCACTACAATGAGCAGTTCTTC. Translated: CASSQDPGEHYNEQFF.

The genes are TRBV9 and TRBJ2-1; D is ambiguous. The CDR3 is made up of 13 amino acids. V was cut by 2 bases and J by 4 bases, with 7 bases left in between. Germline V gene sequence: CDR1 SGDLS, CDR2 YYNGEE. The CDR3 protein is CASSVGKYNEQFF. The CDR3 coding sequence is TGTGCCAGCAGCGTTGGTAAATACAATGAGCAGTTCTTC.

This clone was found a few times. This chain links TRBV6-4 with TRBJ1-5; D is possibly TRBD1 (5 bases). Trimming stripped 0 bases from V and 2 bases from J, with 5 bases between. Germline V gene lookup returns CDR1 MRHNA and CDR2 SNTAGT. This CDR3 has 14 residues. The CDR3 DNA sequence: TGTGCCAGCAGTGACTCAGGGGGCAATCAGCCCCAGCATTTT. This encodes CASSDSGGNQPQHF.

The genes are TRBV6-5 and TRBJ2-7; D gene ambiguous. The CDR3 has 13 amino acids. CDR1 is MNHEY and CDR2 is SVGAGI in the germline V gene. V was cut by 2 bases and J by 2 bases, with 7 bases left in between. CDR3: CASSYGATYEQYF. CDR3 DNA: TGTGCCAGCAGTTACGGCGCTACCTACGAGCAGTACTTC.

V is TRBV28 and J is TRBJ2-7; the match to TRBD1 covers 9 bases. With V trimmed by 5 bases and J by 7 bases, 6 bases remained unmatched. The CDR3 loop spans 13 amino acids. CDR1 is MDHEN, CDR2 SYDVKM, per germline. In DNA, the CDR3 is TGTGCCAGCAGTCTGACAGGGGGGATGGAGCAGTACTTC. It codes for CASSLTGGMEQYF. The full variable domain, in which reference TRBV28 and TRBJ2-7 provide the parts outside the CDR3, is DVKVTQSSRYLVKRTGEKVFLECVQDMDHENMFWYRQDPGLGLRLIYFSYDVKMKEKGDIPEGYSVSREKKERFSLILESASTNQTSMYLCASSLTGGMEQYFGPGTRLTVT.

A single count supports this clone. The V and J genes are TRBV27 and TRBJ2-2; 13 positions agree with TRBD2. Germline V gene data show CDR1 as MNHEY and CDR2 as SMNVEV (reference sequence). The CDR3 loop spans 16 amino acids. Losses at the gene ends were 4 bases for V and 3 bases for J; bases not matched to a gene: 2. CDR3 nucleotides: TGTGCCAGCAGTTCGGGACTAGCGGGATACACCGGGGAGCTGTTTTTT. Encoded protein: CASSSGLAGYTGELFF.

The chain carries TRBV9 and TRBJ2-5; D is uncertain. Trimming removed 4 bases from V and 5 bases from J, with 18 bases in between. Germline V gene lookup returns CDR1 SGDLS and CDR2 YYNGEE. The CDR3 contains 15 residues. The CDR3 spells CASSRGVQFGETQYF. CDR3 sequence (DNA): TGTGCCAGCAGCCGTGGGGTCCAGTTCGGGGAGACCCAGTACTTC. Full variable domain (outside the CDR3, taken from reference TRBV9 and TRBJ2-5): DSGVTQTPKHLITATGQRVTLRCSPRSGDLSVYWYQQSLDQGLQFLIQYYNGEERAKGNILERFSAQQFPDLHSELNLSSLELGDSALYFCASSRGVQFGETQYFGPGTRLLVL.

This chain uses TRBV7-9 with TRBJ2-1, with 7 nucleotides matching TRBD1. Germline CDR1 and CDR2: SEHNR and FQNEAQ (reference sequence). This CDR3 spans 15 amino acids. The V gene end was trimmed by 4 bases and the J gene end by 8 bases; junction bases not matched to a gene: 11. CDR3 amino acids: CASSSRQGQRDEQFF. In nucleotides, the CDR3 is TGTGCCAGCAGCTCAAGACAGGGCCAGAGGGATGAGCAGTTCTTC.

In its sample, this clone was seen once. The rearrangement joins TRBV10-1 to TRBJ2-1, with 9 bases that match TRBD2. CDR1 and CDR2 (germline): WNHNN, SYGVQD (reference sequence). CDR3 length equals 14 residues. Unmatched junction bases numbered 4, after V lost 4 bases and J lost 6 bases. CDR3 residues: CASSVGTSLNEQFF. CDR3 nucleotides: TGCGCCAGCAGTGTCGGGACTAGCCTCAATGAGCAGTTCTTC.